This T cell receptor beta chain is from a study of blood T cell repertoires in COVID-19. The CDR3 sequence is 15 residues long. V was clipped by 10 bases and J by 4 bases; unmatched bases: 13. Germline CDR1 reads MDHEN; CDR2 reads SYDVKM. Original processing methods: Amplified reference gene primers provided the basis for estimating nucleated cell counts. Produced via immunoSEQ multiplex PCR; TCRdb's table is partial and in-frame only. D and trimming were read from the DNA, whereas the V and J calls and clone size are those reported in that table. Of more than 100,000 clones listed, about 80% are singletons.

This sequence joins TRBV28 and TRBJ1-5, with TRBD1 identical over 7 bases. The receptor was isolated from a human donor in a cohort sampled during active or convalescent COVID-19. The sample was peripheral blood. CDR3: CATKTGQTSNQPQHF. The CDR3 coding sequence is TGTGCCACCAAAACGGGACAGACCTCTAATCAGCCCCAGCATTTT.